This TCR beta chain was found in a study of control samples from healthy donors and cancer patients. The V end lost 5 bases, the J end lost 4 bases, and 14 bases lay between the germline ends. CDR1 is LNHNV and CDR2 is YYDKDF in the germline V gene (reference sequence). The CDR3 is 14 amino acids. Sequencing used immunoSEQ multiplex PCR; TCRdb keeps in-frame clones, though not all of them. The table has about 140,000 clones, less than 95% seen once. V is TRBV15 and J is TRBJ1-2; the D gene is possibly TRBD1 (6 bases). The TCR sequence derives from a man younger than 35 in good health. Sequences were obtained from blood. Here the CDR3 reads CATSSLGASYGYTF. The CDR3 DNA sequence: TGTGCCACCAGCTCTCTGGGGGCAAGCTATGGCTACACCTTC.